The 2 T cell receptor beta chains listed next were all sequenced from one sample in a study of cytomegalovirus exposure and HLA in healthy donors. PCR was performed using 60 Vbeta and 13 Jbeta primers. Clones were read by immunoSEQ multiplex PCR, and TCRdb kept only the in-frame ones, dropping some. The sample contains 150,000 to 180,000 clones, more than 60% of which appear only once. Sequences were obtained from PBMCs. The receptors originated from a middle-aged woman in good health and CMV-seronegative.

V gene TRBV28 combines with J gene TRBJ1-1; 7 bases fit TRBD1. The CDR3 loop spans 18 amino acids. The J segment lost 5 bases and the V segment lost 3 bases, leaving 18 bases of the junction unmatched. CDR1 is MDHEN and CDR2 is SYDVKM in the germline V gene. The CDR3 region is CASSFWDSLKRENTEAFF. The CDR3 nucleotides read TGTGCCAGCAGTTTTTGGGACAGCCTAAAACGTGAGAATACTGAAGCTTTCTTT.

The V call is TRBV11-2, the J call TRBJ1-2, with D possibly matching TRBD1 (6 bases). Trimming took 4 bases from V and 1 from J, leaving 16 bases between them. Germline values: CDR1 SGHAT, CDR2 FQNNGV. The CDR3 is 16 residues long. CDR3 region: CASSSVQGWVNYGYTF. CDR3 nucleotide sequence: TGTGCCAGCAGCTCTGTACAGGGTTGGGTTAACTATGGCTACACCTTC.